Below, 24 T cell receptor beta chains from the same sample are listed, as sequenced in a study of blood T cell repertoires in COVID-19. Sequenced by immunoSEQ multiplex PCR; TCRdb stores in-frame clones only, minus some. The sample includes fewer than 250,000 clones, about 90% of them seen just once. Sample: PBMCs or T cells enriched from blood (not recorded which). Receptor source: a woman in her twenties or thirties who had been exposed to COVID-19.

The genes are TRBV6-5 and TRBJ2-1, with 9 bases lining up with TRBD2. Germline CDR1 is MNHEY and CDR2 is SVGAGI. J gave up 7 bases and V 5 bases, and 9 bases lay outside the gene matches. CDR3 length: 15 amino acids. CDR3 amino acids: CASSRVAGGWNEQFF. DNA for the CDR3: TGTGCCAGCAGTAGGGTGGCGGGAGGGTGGAATGAGCAGTTCTTC.

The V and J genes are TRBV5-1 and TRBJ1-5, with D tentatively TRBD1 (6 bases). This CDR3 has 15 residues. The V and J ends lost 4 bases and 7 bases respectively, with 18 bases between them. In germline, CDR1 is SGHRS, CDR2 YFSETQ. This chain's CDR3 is CASSPRGGAGQPQHF. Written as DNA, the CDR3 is TGCGCCAGCAGCCCTAGGGGGGGGGCAGGGCAGCCCCAGCATTTT.

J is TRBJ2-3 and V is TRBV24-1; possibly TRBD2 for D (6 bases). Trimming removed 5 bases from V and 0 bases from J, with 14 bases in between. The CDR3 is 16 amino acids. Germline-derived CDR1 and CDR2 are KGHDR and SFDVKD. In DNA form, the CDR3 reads TGTGCCACCAGTGGACCTACTAGCCGTAGCACAGATACGCAGTATTTT. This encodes CATSGPTSRSTDTQYF.

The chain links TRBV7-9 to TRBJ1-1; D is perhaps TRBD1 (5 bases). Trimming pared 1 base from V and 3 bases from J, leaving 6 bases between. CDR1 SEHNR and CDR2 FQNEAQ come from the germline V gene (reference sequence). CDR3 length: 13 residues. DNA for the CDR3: TGTGCCAGCAGCTTAGGACAGTACACTGAAGCTTTCTTT. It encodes CASSLGQYTEAFF.

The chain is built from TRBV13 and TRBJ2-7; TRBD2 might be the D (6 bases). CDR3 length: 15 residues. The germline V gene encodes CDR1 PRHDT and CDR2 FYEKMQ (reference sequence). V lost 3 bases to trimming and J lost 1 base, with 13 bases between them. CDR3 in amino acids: CASSFLGGRSYEQYF. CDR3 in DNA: TGTGCCAGCAGCTTCCTTGGGGGGAGGTCCTACGAGCAGTACTTC.

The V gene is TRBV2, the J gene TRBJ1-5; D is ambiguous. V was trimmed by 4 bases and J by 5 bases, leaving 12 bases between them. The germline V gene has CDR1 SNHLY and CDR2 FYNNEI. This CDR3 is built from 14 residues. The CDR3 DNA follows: TGTGCCAGCAGTGGGGCCGGAGGGTATCAGCCCCAGCATTTT. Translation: CASSGAGGYQPQHF.

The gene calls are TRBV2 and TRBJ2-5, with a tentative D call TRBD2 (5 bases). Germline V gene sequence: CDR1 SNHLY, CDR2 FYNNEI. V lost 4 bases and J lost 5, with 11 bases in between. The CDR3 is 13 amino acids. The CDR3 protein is CASSGIGSETQYF. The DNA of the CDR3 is TGTGCCAGCAGTGGAATAGGGAGCGAGACCCAGTACTTC.

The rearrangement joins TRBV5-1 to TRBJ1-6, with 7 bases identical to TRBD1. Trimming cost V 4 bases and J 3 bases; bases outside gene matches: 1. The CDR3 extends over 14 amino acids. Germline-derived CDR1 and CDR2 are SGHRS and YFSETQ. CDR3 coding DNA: TGCGCCAGCAGCCAGGGGGACTATAATTCACCCCTCCACTTT. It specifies CASSQGDYNSPLHF. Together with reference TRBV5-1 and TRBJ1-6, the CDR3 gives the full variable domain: KAGVTQTPRYLIKTRGQQVTLSCSPISGHRSVSWYQQTPGQGLQFLFEYFSETQRNKGNFPGRFSGRQFSNSRSEMNVSTLELGDSALYLCASSQGDYNSPLHFGNGTRLTVT.

The CDR3 sequence: CASSDLLAYGEQFF. The CDR3 bases are TGTGCCAGCAGTGATCTGCTAGCTTACGGTGAGCAGTTCTTC. The V and J genes are TRBV6-1 and TRBJ2-1; TRBD2 is a possible D gene (5 bases). Deletions cut 3 bases from V and 9 bases from J, with 15 bases between. This CDR3 has 14 residues. Germline CDR1 and CDR2: MNHNS and SASEGT.

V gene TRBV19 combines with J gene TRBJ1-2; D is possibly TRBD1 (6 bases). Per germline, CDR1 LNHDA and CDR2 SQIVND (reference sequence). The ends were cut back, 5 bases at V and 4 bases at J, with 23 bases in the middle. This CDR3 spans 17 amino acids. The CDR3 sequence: CASSWPESFDRLYGYTF. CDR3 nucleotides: TGTGCCAGTAGTTGGCCCGAGTCCTTCGACAGGCTCTATGGCTACACCTTC.

For the CDR3, the DNA is TGTGCCAGTAGTACCCAGGGCAACTATGGCTACACCTTC. Translated: CASSTQGNYGYTF. This rearrangement joins TRBV19 to TRBJ1-2; the D gene is possibly TRBD1 (5 bases). Trimming left V 4 bases short and J 2 bases short, with 8 bases between. The CDR3 runs to 13 residues. Germline assignment: CDR1 LNHDA and CDR2 SQIVND (reference sequence).

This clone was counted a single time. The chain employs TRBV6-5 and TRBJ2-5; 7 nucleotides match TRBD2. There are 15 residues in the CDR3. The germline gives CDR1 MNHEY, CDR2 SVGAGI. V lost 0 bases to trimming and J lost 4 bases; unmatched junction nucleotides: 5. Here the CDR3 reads CASSYSGGSGETQYF. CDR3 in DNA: TGTGCCAGCAGTTACTCGGGCGGGAGTGGAGAGACCCAGTACTTC.

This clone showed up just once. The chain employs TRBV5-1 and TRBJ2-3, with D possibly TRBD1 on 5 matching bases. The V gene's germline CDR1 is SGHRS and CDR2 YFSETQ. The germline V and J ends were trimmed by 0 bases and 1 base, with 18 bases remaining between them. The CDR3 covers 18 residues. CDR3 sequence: CASSLGGTRPRGTDTQYF. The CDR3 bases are TGCGCCAGCAGCTTGGGGGGAACTCGACCCAGGGGCACAGATACGCAGTATTTT.

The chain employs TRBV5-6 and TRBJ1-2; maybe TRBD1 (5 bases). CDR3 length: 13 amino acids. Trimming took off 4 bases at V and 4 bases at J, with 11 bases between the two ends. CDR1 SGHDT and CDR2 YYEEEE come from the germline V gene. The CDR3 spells CASSRDRPYGYTF. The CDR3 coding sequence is TGTGCCAGCAGCCGAGACAGACCCTATGGCTACACCTTC. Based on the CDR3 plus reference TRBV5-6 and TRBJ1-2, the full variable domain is DAGVTQSPTHLIKTRGQQVTLRCSPKSGHDTVSWYQQALGQGPQFIFQYYEEEERQRGNFPDRFSGHQFPNYSSELNVNALLLGDSALYLCASSRDRPYGYTFGSGTRLTVV.

Here the CDR3 DNA reads TGCGCCAGCAGCTTGGGCCCAGGGGCCTACGAGCAGTACTTC. Residues: CASSLGPGAYEQYF. The chain has TRBV5-1 and TRBJ2-7; perhaps TRBD1 as D (6 bases). The CDR3 contains 14 residues. Germline assignment: CDR1 SGHRS and CDR2 YFSETQ. The V gene lost 0 bases and the J gene lost 2 bases, with 9 bases spanning the gap.

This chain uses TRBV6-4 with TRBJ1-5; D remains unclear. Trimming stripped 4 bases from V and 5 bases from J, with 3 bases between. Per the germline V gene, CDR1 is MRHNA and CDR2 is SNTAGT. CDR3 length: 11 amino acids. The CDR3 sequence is CASSVDQPQHF. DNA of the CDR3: TGTGCCAGCAGTGTCGATCAGCCCCAGCATTTT.

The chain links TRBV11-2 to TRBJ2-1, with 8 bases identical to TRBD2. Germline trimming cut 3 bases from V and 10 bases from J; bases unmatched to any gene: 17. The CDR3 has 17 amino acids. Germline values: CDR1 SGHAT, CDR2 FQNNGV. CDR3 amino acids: CASSFLPTGGPGDEQFF. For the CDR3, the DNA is TGTGCCAGCAGCTTCTTGCCGACGGGAGGGCCCGGCGACGAGCAGTTCTTC.

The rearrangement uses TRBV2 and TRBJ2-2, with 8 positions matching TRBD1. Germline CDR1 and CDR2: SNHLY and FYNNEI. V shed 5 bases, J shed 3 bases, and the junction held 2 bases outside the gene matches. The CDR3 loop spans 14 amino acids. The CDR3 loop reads CASSSDRDTGELFF. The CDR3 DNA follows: TGTGCCAGCAGTTCGGACAGGGACACCGGGGAGCTGTTTTTT.

In nucleotides, the CDR3 is TGTGCCAGCAGGGCGGGACTAGCGGGAGGGCCTTTGATCAATGAGCAGTTCTTC. This encodes CASRAGLAGGPLINEQFF. The V gene is TRBV2, the J gene TRBJ2-1, with TRBD2 identical over 16 bases. The germline CDR1 and CDR2 sequences are SNHLY and FYNNEI. J was trimmed by 6 bases and V by 6 bases; bases with no gene match: 11. The CDR3 is 18 residues long.

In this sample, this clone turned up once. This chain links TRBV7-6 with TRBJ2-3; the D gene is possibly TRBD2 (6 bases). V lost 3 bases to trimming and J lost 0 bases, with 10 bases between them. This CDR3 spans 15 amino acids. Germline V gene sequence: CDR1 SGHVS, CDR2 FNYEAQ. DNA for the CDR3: TGTGCCAGCAGCTTGGCAGGGACTAGCACAGATACGCAGTATTTT. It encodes CASSLAGTSTDTQYF.

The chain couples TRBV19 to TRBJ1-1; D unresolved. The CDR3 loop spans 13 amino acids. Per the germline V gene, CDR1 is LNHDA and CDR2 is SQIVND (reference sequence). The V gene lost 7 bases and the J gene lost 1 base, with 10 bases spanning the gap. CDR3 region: CASKAKANTEAFF. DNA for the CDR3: TGTGCCAGTAAAGCGAAGGCGAACACTGAAGCTTTCTTT.

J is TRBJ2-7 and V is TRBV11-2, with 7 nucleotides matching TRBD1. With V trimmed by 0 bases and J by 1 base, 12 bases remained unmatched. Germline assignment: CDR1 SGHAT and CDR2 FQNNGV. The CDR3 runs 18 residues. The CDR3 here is CASSLERWGQTHSYEQYF. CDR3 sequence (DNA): TGTGCCAGCAGCTTAGAGAGGTGGGGACAGACTCATTCCTACGAGCAGTACTTC.

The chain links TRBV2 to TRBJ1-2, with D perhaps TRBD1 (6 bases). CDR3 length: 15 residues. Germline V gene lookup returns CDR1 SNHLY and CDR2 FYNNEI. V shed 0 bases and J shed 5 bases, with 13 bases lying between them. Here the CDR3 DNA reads TGTGCCAGCAGTGAAGCGCCGACAGGTTCATATGGCTACACCTTC. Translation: CASSEAPTGSYGYTF.

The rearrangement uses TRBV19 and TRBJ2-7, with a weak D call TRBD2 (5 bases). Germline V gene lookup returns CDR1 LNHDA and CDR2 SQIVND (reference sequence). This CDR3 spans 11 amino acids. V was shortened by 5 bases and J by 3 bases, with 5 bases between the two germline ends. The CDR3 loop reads CASSRGYEQYF. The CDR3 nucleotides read TGTGCCAGTAGTCGGGGCTACGAGCAGTACTTC. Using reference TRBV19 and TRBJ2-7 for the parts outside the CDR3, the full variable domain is DGGITQSPKYLFRKEGQNVTLSCEQNLNHDAMYWYRQDPGQGLRLIYYSQIVNDFQKGDIAEGYSVSREKKESFPLTVTSAQKNPTAFYLCASSRGYEQYFGPGTRLTVT.